These 20 T cell receptor beta chains share one sample of origin, sequenced in a study of blood T cell repertoires in COVID-19. The data were produced by immunoSEQ multiplex PCR, yet TCRdb's version contains in-frame clones alone and is incomplete. The sample holds 170,000 or so clones, around 80% seen once. The sample taken for sequencing was peripheral blood. The receptors were gathered from a woman aged 55-69 years with acute or convalescent COVID-19.

The chain couples TRBV7-6 to TRBJ1-6; TRBD1 aligns across 10 bases. The CDR3 totals 17 residues. Unmatched junction bases numbered 10, after V lost 4 bases and J lost 7 bases. The germline gives CDR1 SGHVS, CDR2 FNYEAQ. The CDR3, as DNA: TGTGCCAGCAGCTCATCCCCCGGGACAGGGGCGAATTCACCCCTCCACTTT. Translating gives CASSSSPGTGANSPLHF.

This clone was seen a single time. The chain recombines TRBV15 with TRBJ1-3, with TRBD1 as a possible D gene (5 bases). The CDR3 runs 16 residues. With 1 base removed from V and 5 bases from J, the gap between germline ends came to 15 bases. Germline loops: CDR1 LNHNV, CDR2 YYDKDF (reference sequence). The CDR3 spells CATSRGNGAGRNTIYF. Written as DNA, the CDR3 is TGTGCCACCAGCAGAGGGAATGGGGCAGGGAGAAACACCATATATTTT. The complete variable domain, with remaining parts taken from reference TRBV15 and TRBJ1-3, reads DAMVIQNPRYQVTQFGKPVTLSCSQTLNHNVMYWYQQKSSQAPKLLFHYYDKDFNNEADTPDNFQSRRPNTSFCFLDIRSPGLGDTAMYLCATSRGNGAGRNTIYFGEGSWLTVV.

V and J are TRBV5-1 and TRBJ2-1; 8 bases are shared with TRBD2. The V gene's germline CDR1 is SGHRS and CDR2 YFSETQ. The CDR3 has 15 amino acids. V gave up 2 bases and J gave up 2 bases; unmatched junction bases: 3. CDR3 loop: CASSLLAAAYNEQFF. The CDR3 DNA reads TGCGCCAGCAGCTTACTAGCGGCCGCCTACAATGAGCAGTTCTTC.

This chain uses TRBV7-2 with TRBJ2-6; 7 bases agree with TRBD2. CDR3 length equals 15 residues. The V gene's germline CDR1 is SGHTA and CDR2 FQGNSA. Trimming cost V 4 bases and J 0 bases; bases outside gene matches: 0. In DNA form, the CDR3 reads TGTGCCAGCAGCTGGGGGGGCTCTGGGGCCAACGTCCTGACTTTC. This translates into CASSWGGSGANVLTF.

The table lists this clone with a few counts. The rearrangement links TRBV2 to TRBJ1-4; TRBD1 is a possible D gene (6 bases). This CDR3 contains 14 residues. Trimming left V 4 bases short and J 4 bases short, with 10 bases between. Germline V gene sequence: CDR1 SNHLY, CDR2 FYNNEI. As DNA, the CDR3 is TGTGCCAGCAGTGCACAGGGCGTTAATGAAAAACTGTTTTTT. The encoded protein is CASSAQGVNEKLFF.

The chain's CDR3 is CASSLDARGRKDEKLFF. For the CDR3, the DNA is TGTGCCAGCAGCTTGGACGCCAGGGGGCGAAAGGATGAAAAACTGTTTTTT. The chain uses TRBV5-6 and TRBJ1-4, with 8 bases that match TRBD1. The junction had 10 bases not matched to a gene; V was cut back by 0 bases and J by 6 bases. The CDR3 is made up of 17 amino acids. CDR1 and CDR2 from the germline V gene are SGHDT and YYEEEE.

The chain joins TRBV5-5 to TRBJ2-5; 7 positions match TRBD1. Trimming removed 3 bases from V and 2 bases from J; junction bases left unmatched: 4. The CDR3 extends over 14 amino acids. Germline assignment: CDR1 SGHKS and CDR2 YYEKEE (reference sequence). Here the CDR3 DNA reads TGTGCCAGCAGCTCGGGACAGATACAAGAGACCCAGTACTTC. The encoded protein is CASSSGQIQETQYF.

The chain has TRBV5-1 and TRBJ1-2; the D gene is possibly TRBD1 (5 bases). The CDR3 is 15 residues long. V lost 0 bases to trimming and J lost 1 base, with 10 bases between them. The germline CDR1 and CDR2 sequences are SGHRS and YFSETQ. The CDR3 sequence: CASSLVTADNYGYTF. The CDR3, as DNA: TGCGCCAGCAGCTTGGTGACAGCCGATAACTATGGCTACACCTTC.

The gene calls are TRBV2 and TRBJ2-5; 7 nucleotides agree with TRBD2. CDR1 SNHLY and CDR2 FYNNEI come from the germline V gene. CDR3 length equals 15 residues. The junction had 7 bases not matched to a gene; V was cut back by 1 base and J by 5 bases. This CDR3 reads CASSEEGGAGETQYF. The CDR3 DNA reads TGTGCCAGCAGTGAAGAGGGAGGGGCGGGGGAGACCCAGTACTTC.

This chain joins TRBV28 and TRBJ1-2; 10 positions agree with TRBD1. Per germline, CDR1 MDHEN and CDR2 SYDVKM. There are 17 residues in the CDR3. V shed 1 base, J shed 6 bases, and the junction held 11 bases outside the gene matches. The CDR3 is CASSLLLPGTGEDGYTF. CDR3 coding DNA: TGTGCCAGCAGTTTATTACTCCCCGGGACAGGGGAAGATGGCTACACCTTC.

This clone has only a few counts. The rearrangement links TRBV5-1 to TRBJ1-3; 7 bases are shared with TRBD1. Germline CDR1 reads SGHRS; CDR2 reads YFSETQ. The CDR3 has 15 amino acids. The junction had 5 bases not matched to a gene; V was cut back by 0 bases and J by 5 bases. CDR3 coding DNA: TGCGCCAGCAGCTTGGACAGGGGAATAAGAAACACCATATATTTT. This codes for CASSLDRGIRNTIYF.

The chain links TRBV5-1 to TRBJ2-7; tentative D call: TRBD2 (5 bases). The CDR3 loop spans 15 amino acids. Germline assignment: CDR1 SGHRS and CDR2 YFSETQ. Trimming cost V 0 bases and J 2 bases, with 12 bases left between them. CDR3 sequence: CASSLVRGPPYEQYF. The DNA of the CDR3 is TGCGCCAGCAGCTTGGTACGGGGTCCGCCCTACGAGCAGTACTTC.

This chain uses TRBV3-1 (or the pseudogene TRBV3-2) with TRBJ1-6, with D possibly being TRBD1 (6 bases). From germline, CDR1 is LGHDT and CDR2 YNNKEL (reference sequence). The ends were cut back, 3 bases at V and 5 bases at J, with 8 bases in the middle. The CDR3 extends over 14 amino acids. The CDR3, as DNA: TGTGCCAGCAGCCAGGGGGCCCATAATTCACCCCTCCACTTT. This encodes CASSQGAHNSPLHF.

The chain links TRBV19 to TRBJ2-1, with TRBD2 matching 8 bases. Looked up from germline, CDR1 is LNHDA and CDR2 is SQIVND (reference sequence). This CDR3 region has 14 residues. CDR3 in amino acids: CARTGTRSYNEQFF. The CDR3 DNA sequence: TGTGCGCGAACCGGGACTAGGTCCTACAATGAGCAGTTCTTC.

This clone occurred a few times. This chain joins TRBV7-2 and TRBJ1-4, with a weak D call TRBD1 (5 bases). This CDR3 contains 14 residues. CDR1 SGHTA and CDR2 FQGNSA come from the germline V gene. V was shortened by 6 bases and J by 5 bases, with 13 bases between the two germline ends. This chain's CDR3 is CASRATESNEKLFF. The CDR3 DNA reads TGTGCCAGCAGAGCGACAGAAAGCAATGAAAAACTGTTTTTT.

The chain has TRBV4-2 and TRBJ1-3; 9 nucleotides align to TRBD1. This CDR3 spans 15 amino acids. The germline V gene has CDR1 LGHNA and CDR2 YNFKEQ. V trimming: 3 bases; J trimming: 4 bases; junction bases outside the gene matches: 4. CDR3 coding DNA: TGTGCCAGCAGCCACACAGGGGGCGCCGGAAACACCATATATTTT. Residues: CASSHTGGAGNTIYF.

The V gene is TRBV7-2, the J gene TRBJ2-3, with 14 bases matching TRBD2. This CDR3 has 15 amino acids. The ends lost 3 bases at V and 7 bases at J; junction bases unmatched: 3. Germline V gene sequence: CDR1 SGHTA, CDR2 FQGNSA. The CDR3 is CASSLTSGGAHTQYF. In nucleotides, the CDR3 is TGTGCCAGCAGCTTGACTAGCGGGGGGGCCCATACGCAGTATTTT.

This rearrangement joins TRBV6-5 to TRBJ1-1; 8 positions match TRBD1. Germline CDR1 is MNHEY and CDR2 is SVGAGI. This CDR3 comprises 14 residues. Germline trimming cut 7 bases from V and 5 bases from J; bases unmatched to any gene: 9. The DNA for the CDR3 is TGTGCCAGCAACAAAGGACAGGGCTTGACTGAAGCTTTCTTT. It encodes CASNKGQGLTEAFF.

V and J are TRBV5-1 and TRBJ2-7; D not resolved. Germline CDR1 is SGHRS and CDR2 is YFSETQ. This CDR3 is 12 amino acids long. V dropped 2 bases and J dropped 4 bases, with 7 bases sitting between them. The CDR3 region is CASSFDSYEQYF. The CDR3 DNA is TGCGCCAGCAGCTTTGACTCGTACGAGCAGTACTTC.

The chain recombines TRBV5-8 with TRBJ1-2, with 9 bases that match TRBD1. Germline values: CDR1 SGHTS, CDR2 YDEGEE. This CDR3 has 15 amino acids. The junction had 6 bases not matched to a gene; V was cut back by 1 base and J by 5 bases. CDR3 region: CASSLLGQGQYGYTF. The CDR3 coding sequence is TGTGCCAGCAGCTTGTTGGGACAGGGACAGTATGGCTACACCTTC.